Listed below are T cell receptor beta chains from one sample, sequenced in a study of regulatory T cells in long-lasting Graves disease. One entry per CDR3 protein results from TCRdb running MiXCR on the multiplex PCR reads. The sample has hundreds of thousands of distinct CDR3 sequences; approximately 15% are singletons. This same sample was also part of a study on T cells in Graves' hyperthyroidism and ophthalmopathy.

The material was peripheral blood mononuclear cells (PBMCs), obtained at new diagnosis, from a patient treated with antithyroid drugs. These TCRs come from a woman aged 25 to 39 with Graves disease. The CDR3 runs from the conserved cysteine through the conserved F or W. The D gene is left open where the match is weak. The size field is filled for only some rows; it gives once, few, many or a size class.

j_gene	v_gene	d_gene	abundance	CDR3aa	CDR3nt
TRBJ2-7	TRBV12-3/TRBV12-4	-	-	CASSFSVYEQYF	TGTGCCAGCAGTTTCAGCGTCTACGAGCAGTACTTC
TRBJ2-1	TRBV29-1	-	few	CSATIASNEQFF	TGCAGCGCTACCATAGCGAGCAATGAGCAGTTCTTC
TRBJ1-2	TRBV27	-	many	CASSRNRVDGYTF	TGTGCCAGCAGTCGAAACAGGGTCGATGGCTACACCTTC
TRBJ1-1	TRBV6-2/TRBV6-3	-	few	CASREGRTEAFF	TGTGCCAGCAGGGAAGGGAGGACTGAAGCTTTCTTT
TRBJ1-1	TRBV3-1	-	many	CASSHQQGVAFF	TGTGCCAGCAGCCACCAGCAGGGAGTAGCTTTCTTT
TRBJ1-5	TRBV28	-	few	CASIPGGNQPQHF	TGTGCCAGCATCCCGGGGGGCAATCAGCCCCAGCATTTT
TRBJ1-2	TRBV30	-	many	CACSYYGYTF	TGTGCCTGTTCTTACTATGGCTACACCTTC
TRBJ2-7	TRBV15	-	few	CATSTVAGYEQYF	TGTGCCACCAGCACTGTTGCGGGGTACGAGCAGTACTTC
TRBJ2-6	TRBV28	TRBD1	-	CASSPGTGVSGANVLTF	TGTGCCAGCAGCCCCGGGACAGGCGTCTCTGGGGCCAACGTCCTGACTTTC
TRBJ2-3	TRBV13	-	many	CATSAADTQYF	TGTGCCACCAGTGCGGCAGATACGCAGTATTTT
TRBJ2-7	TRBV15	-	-	CATSRPLPTGRSYEQYF	TGTGCCACCAGCAGACCGCTGCCGACAGGAAGGTCCTACGAGCAGTACTTC
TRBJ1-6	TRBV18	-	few	CASSREGVYNSPLHF	TGTGCCAGCTCCCGAGAAGGGGTCTATAATTCACCCCTCCACTTT
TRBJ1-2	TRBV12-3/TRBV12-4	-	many	CASSFRIWTASNYGYTF	TGTGCCAGCAGTTTTCGTATTTGGACAGCCAGTAACTATGGCTACACCTTC
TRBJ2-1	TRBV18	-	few	CASSPTGGLEQFF	TGTGCCAGCTCCCCCACCGGCGGACTTGAGCAGTTCTTC
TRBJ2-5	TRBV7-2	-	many	CASSFAVQETQYF	TGTGCCAGCAGCTTTGCGGTCCAAGAGACCCAGTACTTC
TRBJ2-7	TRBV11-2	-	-	CASKLIAPEETYEQYF	TGTGCCAGCAAACTCATAGCCCCAGAAGAAACCTACGAGCAGTACTTC
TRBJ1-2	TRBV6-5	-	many	CASSYSPQGGGYTF	TGTGCCAGCAGTTACTCTCCACAGGGTGGTGGCTACACCTTC
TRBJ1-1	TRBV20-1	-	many	CSARDSLEAFF	TGCAGTGCTCGCGACAGCCTTGAAGCTTTCTTT
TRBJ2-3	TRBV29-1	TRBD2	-	CSVGGRLTDTQYF	TGCAGCGTTGGCGGGAGGCTCACAGATACGCAGTATTTT
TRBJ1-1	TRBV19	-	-	CASSPAGRKNTEAFF	TGTGCCAGTAGCCCGGCGGGCAGAAAGAACACTGAAGCTTTCTTT
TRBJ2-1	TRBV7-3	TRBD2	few	CASSFSGTTYNEQFF	TGTGCCAGCAGCTTTAGCGGGACGACCTACAATGAGCAGTTCTTC
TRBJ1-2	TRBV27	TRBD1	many	CASKDRTREYGYTF	TGTGCCAGCAAGGACAGGACCCGAGAGTATGGCTACACCTTC
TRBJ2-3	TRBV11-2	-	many	CASSLLISGDTQYF	TGTGCCAGCAGCTTACTCATTTCGGGAGATACGCAGTATTTT
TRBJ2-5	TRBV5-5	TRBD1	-	CASSSTGEQQETQYF	TGCGCCAGCAGCTCCACAGGGGAACAACAAGAGACCCAGTACTTC
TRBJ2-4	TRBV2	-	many	CASAVGGPGNIQYF	TGTGCCAGCGCCGTGGGAGGCCCTGGAAACATTCAGTACTTC
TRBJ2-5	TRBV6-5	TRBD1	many	CASSYTGLLTGGSETQYF	TGTGCCAGCAGTTACACCGGCCTTCTTACAGGGGGTTCAGAGACCCAGTACTTC
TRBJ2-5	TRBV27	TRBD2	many	CASSFSSGIQETQYF	TGTGCCAGCAGTTTCTCTAGCGGGATCCAAGAGACCCAGTACTTC
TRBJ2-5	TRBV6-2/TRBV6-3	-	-	CASSPQQETQYF	TGTGCCAGCAGCCCCCAGCAAGAGACCCAGTACTTC
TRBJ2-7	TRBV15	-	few	CATSRSPYGEGSYEQYF	TGTGCCACCAGCAGATCCCCTTATGGCGAGGGGTCCTACGAGCAGTACTTC
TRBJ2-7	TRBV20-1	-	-	CSASTPRSGEQYF	TGCAGTGCTAGTACACCCAGGTCGGGGGAGCAGTACTTC
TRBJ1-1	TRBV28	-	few	CASRGSGGYTEAFF	TGTGCCAGCAGGGGTTCCGGGGGATACACTGAAGCTTTCTTT
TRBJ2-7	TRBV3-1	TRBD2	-	CASSQQTSGPHYEQYF	TGTGCCAGCAGCCAACAGACTAGCGGGCCCCACTACGAGCAGTACTTC
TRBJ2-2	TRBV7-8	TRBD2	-	CAGSRLAGGTGELFF	TGTGCCGGCAGCAGACTAGCGGGAGGAACCGGGGAGCTGTTTTTT
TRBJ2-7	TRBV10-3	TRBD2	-	CAISWEGMHEQYF	TGTGCCATCAGTTGGGAGGGGATGCACGAGCAGTACTTC
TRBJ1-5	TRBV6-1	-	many	CASKPGGGHQPQHF	TGTGCCAGCAAACCGGGGGGAGGGCATCAGCCCCAGCATTTT
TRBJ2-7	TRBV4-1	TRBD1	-	CASSLGQAAYEQYF	TGCGCCAGCAGCTTGGGACAGGCCGCCTACGAGCAGTACTTC
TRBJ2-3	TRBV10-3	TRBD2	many	CAISESKGGRSSDTQYF	TGTGCCATCAGTGAGTCGAAAGGCGGGAGGAGCTCAGATACGCAGTATTTT
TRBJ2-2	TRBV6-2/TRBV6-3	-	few	CATTGGGGGELFF	TGTGCCACCACGGGAGGGGGCGGTGGGGAGCTGTTTTTT
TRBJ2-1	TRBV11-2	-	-	CASSFGGKAYNEQFF	TGTGCCAGCAGCTTTGGCGGGAAAGCCTACAATGAGCAGTTCTTC
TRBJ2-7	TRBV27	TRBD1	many	CASRKLQGRGPYEQYF	TGTGCCAGCAGAAAATTACAGGGAAGGGGGCCCTACGAGCAGTACTTC
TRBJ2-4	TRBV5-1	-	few	CASSLGGVRTLAKNIQYF	TGCGCCAGCAGCTTAGGGGGTGTCAGAACTCTAGCCAAAAACATTCAGTACTTC
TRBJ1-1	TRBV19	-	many	CASSTVLSVWNTEAFF	TGTGCCAGTAGTACCGTCCTAAGTGTATGGAACACTGAAGCTTTCTTT
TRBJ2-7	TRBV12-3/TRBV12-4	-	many	CASMVGSYEQYF	TGTGCCAGCATGGTGGGGTCCTACGAGCAGTACTTC